This T cell receptor beta chain was found in a study of blood T cell repertoires in COVID-19. The CDR3 runs to 13 residues. The germline V gene encodes CDR1 MNHEY and CDR2 SVGAGI. V was trimmed by 6 bases and J by 10 bases, leaving 15 bases between them. Generated by immunoSEQ multiplex PCR, the TCRdb table keeps only in-frame clones and is missing some. Here the sample spans some 120,000 clones, over 80% being singletons. The origin of this receptor is a man between 25 and 39 years old who had recovered from COVID-19. The rearrangement uses TRBV6-5 and TRBJ1-4, with no clear D. Sequenced material: PBMCs or T cells enriched from blood (not recorded which). CDR3 residues: CASSRERGRKLFF. CDR3 coding DNA: TGTGCCAGCAGCCGCGAGAGAGGGAGAAAACTGTTTTTT.